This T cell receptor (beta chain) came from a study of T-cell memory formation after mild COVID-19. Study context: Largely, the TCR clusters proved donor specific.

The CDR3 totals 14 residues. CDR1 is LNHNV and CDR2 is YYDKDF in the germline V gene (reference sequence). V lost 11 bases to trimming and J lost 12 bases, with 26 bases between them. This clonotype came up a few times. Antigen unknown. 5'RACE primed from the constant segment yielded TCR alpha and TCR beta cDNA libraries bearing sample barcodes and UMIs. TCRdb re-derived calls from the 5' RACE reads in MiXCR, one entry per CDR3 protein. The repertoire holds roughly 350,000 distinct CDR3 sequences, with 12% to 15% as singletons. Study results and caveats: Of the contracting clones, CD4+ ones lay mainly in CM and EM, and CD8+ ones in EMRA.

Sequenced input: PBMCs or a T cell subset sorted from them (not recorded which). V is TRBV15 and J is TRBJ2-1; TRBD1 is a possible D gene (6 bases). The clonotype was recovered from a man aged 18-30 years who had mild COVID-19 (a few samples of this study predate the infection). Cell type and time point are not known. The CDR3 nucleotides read TGTGCCGCCGGGCCGGGACACAACTTCAGGTGGCAGTTCTTC. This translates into CAAGPGHNFRWQFF.